This T cell receptor beta chain comes out of a study of identifying expanded T cells in peripheral blood. Broader study findings: Over approximately two and four weeks, about 17 and 20 clones changed, versus 1.2 between replicates.

V shed 5 bases and J 7 bases; nucleotides not matched to a gene: 11. Germline-derived CDR1 and CDR2 are MNHNS and SASEGT. The CDR3 has 15 amino acids. With respect to this clone: Antigen unknown.

Generated by immunoSEQ multiplex PCR, the TCRdb table keeps only in-frame clones and is missing some. The sample lists about 86,000 clones, more than 75% occurring once. Sequenced: blood. The chain combines TRBV6-1 with TRBJ1-2; 9 bases agree with TRBD1. The TCR comes from a person aged 18-69 years in good health. The CDR3 reads CASSLPGQGSGGYTF. Here the CDR3 DNA reads TGTGCCAGCAGTTTACCGGGACAGGGATCGGGTGGCTACACCTTC.